These 13 T cell receptor beta chains came from one sample sequenced in a study of blood T cells in healthy people across ages (dated by TCRdb to 2013 to 2016). Libraries were made using 5' RACE. The sequencing machine was an Illumina HiSeq 2500. A second PCR of about 7 to 12 cycles was performed with a sample-barcoded 5' primer and a J-beta primer mix. The public reads were run again by TCRdb, first through fastp at Q25 and then through MiXCR, and only productive beta chains were kept. Here each entry gathers all rows of one CDR3 protein and keeps the most common genes and DNA. This sample gives about 1,000,000 distinct CDR3 sequences in total; more than 35% of them show up just once. Together, the top ten hold about 19% of the sample. Sequences were obtained from blood. The receptor set was obtained from a woman aged 55-75 years in good health.

The chain carries TRBV29-1 and TRBJ2-3, with D perhaps TRBD2 (6 bases). The CDR3 length is 14 residues. V was cut by 5 bases and J by 4 bases, with 16 bases left in between. In germline, CDR1 is SQVTM, CDR2 ANQGSEA. CDR3 nucleotide sequence: TGCAGCGTTTTGGAGTCCGGGAGTCCAGATACGCAGTATTTT. Protein product: CSVLESGSPDTQYF.

The chain is built from TRBV5-5 and TRBJ2-1, with D uncertain. In germline, CDR1 is SGHKS, CDR2 YYEKEE (reference sequence). The CDR3 totals 11 residues. With 1 base removed from V and 10 bases from J, the gap between germline ends came to 6 bases. DNA of the CDR3: TGTGCCAGCAGCTTGACATTGGAGCAGTTCTTC. This gives the protein CASSLTLEQFF.

About this clonotype: A much larger clonotype is one base distant, so this may be a read error. The chain uses TRBV15 and TRBJ2-7, with 11 bases identical to TRBD1. V shed 0 bases and J 7 bases; nucleotides not matched to a gene: 5. Germline assignment: CDR1 LNHNV and CDR2 YYDKDF (reference sequence). The CDR3 covers 15 residues. CDR3 coding DNA: TGTGCCACCAGCAGAGAGGACAGGGGGCTCAATGAGCAGTACTTC. Amino acids: CATSREDRGLNEQYF. Using reference TRBV15 and TRBJ2-7 for the parts outside the CDR3, the full variable domain is DAMVIQNPRYQVTQFGKPVTLSCSQTLNHNVMYWYQQKSSQAPKLLFHYYDKDFNNEADTPDNFQSRRPNTSFCFLDIRSPGLGDTAMYLCATSREDRGLNEQYFGPGTRLTVT.

This chain connects TRBV20-1 to TRBJ2-7; D not certain. The CDR3 has 15 residues. Per germline, CDR1 DFQATT and CDR2 SNEGSKA (reference sequence). V was trimmed by 4 bases and J by 3 bases, leaving 19 bases between them. In nucleotides, the CDR3 is TGCAGTGCTACGAGGAGTCATTCCAGGAGCTACGAGCAGTACTTC. It encodes CSATRSHSRSYEQYF.

This chain uses TRBV29-1 with TRBJ2-4, with D possibly being TRBD2 (5 bases). Germline CDR1 is SQVTM and CDR2 is ANQGSEA. The V end was cut by 7 bases, the J end by 1 base, with 5 bases between. The CDR3 length is 11 residues. CDR3 sequence: CSAGAKNIQYF. The CDR3 DNA follows: TGCAGCGCGGGGGCCAAAAACATTCAGTACTTC.

The V and J genes are TRBV25-1 and TRBJ1-2; TRBD1 matches at 11 bases. Germline CDR1 reads MGHDK; CDR2 reads SYGVNS. The CDR3 runs 16 residues. The J segment lost 4 bases and the V segment lost 4 bases, leaving 8 bases of the junction unmatched. The CDR3 region is CASSVTDRGRSYGYTF. Here the CDR3 DNA reads TGTGCCAGCAGTGTTACGGACAGGGGGCGCAGCTATGGCTACACCTTC.

This clonotype showed up just a few times. This chain connects TRBV20-1 to TRBJ1-5, with TRBD1 matching 8 bases. With V trimmed by 3 bases and J by 3 bases, 10 bases remained unmatched. This CDR3 has 16 amino acids. From germline, CDR1 is DFQATT and CDR2 SNEGSKA (reference sequence). CDR3 protein: CSARQGARSANQPQHF. CDR3 DNA: TGCAGTGCTAGGCAGGGGGCGAGATCCGCCAATCAGCCCCAGCATTTT.

The rearrangement joins TRBV24-1 to TRBJ2-1; D unclear. V was trimmed by 9 bases and J by 5 bases, leaving 7 bases between them. Germline V gives CDR1 KGHDR, CDR2 SFDVKD. The CDR3 runs to 11 residues. The CDR3 bases are TGTGCCACCGGAGCGAACAATGAGCAGTTCTTC. Protein: CATGANNEQFF.

V and J are TRBV7-9 and TRBJ2-1; the D gene is possibly TRBD2 (6 bases). The V end was cut by 5 bases, the J end by 9 bases, with 20 bases between. Germline CDR1 SEHNR, CDR2 FQNEAQ (reference sequence). CDR3 length: 15 residues. The CDR3 loop is CASSPGTGNFGEQFF. The CDR3 coding sequence is TGTGCCAGCAGCCCCGGGACTGGTAACTTTGGTGAGCAGTTCTTC.

A few counts support this clonotype. The chain couples TRBV6-5 to TRBJ1-4; 8 bases are shared with TRBD1. The CDR3 is 16 amino acids. Germline trimming cut 0 bases from V and 6 bases from J; bases unmatched to any gene: 6. Germline V gene sequence: CDR1 MNHEY, CDR2 SVGAGI. The CDR3 DNA reads TGTGCCAGCAGTTACTCGACGGACAGGGTCCATGAAAAACTGTTTTTT. Translated, it gives CASSYSTDRVHEKLFF.

This clonotype was recorded a few times. J is TRBJ1-1 and V is TRBV10-3; 7 nucleotides agree with TRBD1. Germline CDR1 reads ENHRY; CDR2 reads SYGVKD. The CDR3 has 16 amino acids. The J segment lost 2 bases and the V segment lost 10 bases, leaving 16 bases of the junction unmatched. The CDR3 here is CATQYRQGRSNTEAFF. DNA for the CDR3: TGTGCCACGCAATACCGACAGGGACGAAGTAACACTGAAGCTTTCTTT.

Only a few counts were recorded for this clonotype. This chain joins TRBV24-1 and TRBJ2-7; TRBD2 is a possible D gene (5 bases). Germline loops: CDR1 KGHDR, CDR2 SFDVKD. Trimming stripped 10 bases from V and 2 bases from J, with 14 bases between. The CDR3 covers 13 residues. The CDR3 region is CATRTRLTYEQYF. CDR3 nucleotide sequence: TGTGCCACTAGGACTCGGCTTACCTACGAGCAGTACTTC.

This clonotype has only a few counts. The V gene is TRBV7-2, the J gene TRBJ2-6; no definite D call. Trimming shortened V by 5 bases and J by 0 bases, and 11 bases separated the two germline ends. The germline CDR1 and CDR2 sequences are SGHTA and FQGNSA. The CDR3 is 16 amino acids. The CDR3 nucleotides read TGTGCCAGCAGCGCCTCCCCCCGCTCTGGGGCCAACGTCCTGACTTTC. It specifies CASSASPRSGANVLTF.